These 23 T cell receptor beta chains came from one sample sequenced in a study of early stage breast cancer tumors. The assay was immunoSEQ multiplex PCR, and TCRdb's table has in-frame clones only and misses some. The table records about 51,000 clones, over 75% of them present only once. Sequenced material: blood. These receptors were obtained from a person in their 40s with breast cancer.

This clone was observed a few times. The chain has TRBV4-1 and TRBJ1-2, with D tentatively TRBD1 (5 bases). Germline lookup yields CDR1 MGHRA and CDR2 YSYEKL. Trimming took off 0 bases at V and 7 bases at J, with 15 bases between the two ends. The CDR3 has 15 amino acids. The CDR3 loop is CASSQDAQGFFGYTF. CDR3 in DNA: TGCGCCAGCAGCCAAGACGCGCAGGGATTCTTTGGCTACACCTTC.

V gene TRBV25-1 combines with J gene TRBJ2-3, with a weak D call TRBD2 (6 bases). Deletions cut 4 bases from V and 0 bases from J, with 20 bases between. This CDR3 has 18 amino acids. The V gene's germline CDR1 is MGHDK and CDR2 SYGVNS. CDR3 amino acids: CASSVAAPRVTSTDTQYF. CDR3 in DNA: TGTGCCAGCAGTGTAGCGGCTCCCAGGGTGACTAGCACAGATACGCAGTATTTT.

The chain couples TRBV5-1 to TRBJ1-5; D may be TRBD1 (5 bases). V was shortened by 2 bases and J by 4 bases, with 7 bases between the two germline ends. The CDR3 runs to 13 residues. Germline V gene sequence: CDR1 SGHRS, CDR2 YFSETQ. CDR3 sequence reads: CASSLGENQPQHF. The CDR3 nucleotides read TGCGCCAGCAGCTTAGGGGAGAATCAGCCCCAGCATTTT.

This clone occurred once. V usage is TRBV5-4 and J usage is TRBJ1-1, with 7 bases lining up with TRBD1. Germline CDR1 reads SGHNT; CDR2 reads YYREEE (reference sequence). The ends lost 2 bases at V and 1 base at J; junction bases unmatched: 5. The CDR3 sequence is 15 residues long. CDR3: CASSFSTGRNTEAFF. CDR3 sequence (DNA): TGTGCCAGCAGCTTCTCGACAGGGAGGAACACTGAAGCTTTCTTT.

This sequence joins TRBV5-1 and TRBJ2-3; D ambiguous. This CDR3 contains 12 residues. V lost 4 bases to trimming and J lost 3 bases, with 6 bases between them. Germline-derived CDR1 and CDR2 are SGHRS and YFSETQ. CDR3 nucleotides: TGCGCCAGCAGCGGGAATACAGATACGCAGTATTTT. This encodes CASSGNTDTQYF.

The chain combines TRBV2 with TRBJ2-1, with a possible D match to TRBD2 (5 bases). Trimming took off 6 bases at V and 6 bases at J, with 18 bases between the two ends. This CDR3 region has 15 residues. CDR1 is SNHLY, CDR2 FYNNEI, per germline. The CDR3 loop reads CASSDSDQRRNEQFF. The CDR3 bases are TGTGCCAGCAGCGACTCGGACCAGCGGCGCAATGAGCAGTTCTTC.

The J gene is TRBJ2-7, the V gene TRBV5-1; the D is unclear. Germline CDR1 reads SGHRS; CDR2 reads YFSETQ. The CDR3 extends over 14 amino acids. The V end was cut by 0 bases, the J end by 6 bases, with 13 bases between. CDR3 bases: TGCGCCAGCAGCTTGGGGCAGGACCTCTCCGAGCAGTACTTC. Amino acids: CASSLGQDLSEQYF.

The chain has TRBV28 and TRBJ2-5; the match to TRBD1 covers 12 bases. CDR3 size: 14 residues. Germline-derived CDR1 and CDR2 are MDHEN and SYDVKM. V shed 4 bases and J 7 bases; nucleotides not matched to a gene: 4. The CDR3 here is CASSWDRGRGTQYF. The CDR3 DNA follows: TGTGCCAGCAGTTGGGACAGGGGGCGGGGGACCCAGTACTTC.

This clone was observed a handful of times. CDR3 amino acids: CASSTFTGELFF. The DNA of the CDR3 is TGTGCCAGCAGTACGTTCACCGGGGAGCTGTTTTTT. The gene calls are TRBV6-5 and TRBJ2-2; D is unclear. Trimming removed 5 bases from V and 4 bases from J, with 5 bases in between. From germline, CDR1 is MNHEY and CDR2 SVGAGI. The CDR3 is 12 amino acids.

The CDR3 DNA follows: TGTGCCAGCAGTTACGGGACAGGGGACTATGGCTACACCTTC. Encoded protein: CASSYGTGDYGYTF. The chain recombines TRBV6-5 with TRBJ1-2, with 10 bases lining up with TRBD1. The V segment lost 2 bases and the J segment 3 bases; nucleotides outside the gene matches: 0. Looked up from germline, CDR1 is MNHEY and CDR2 is SVGAGI. This CDR3 spans 14 amino acids.

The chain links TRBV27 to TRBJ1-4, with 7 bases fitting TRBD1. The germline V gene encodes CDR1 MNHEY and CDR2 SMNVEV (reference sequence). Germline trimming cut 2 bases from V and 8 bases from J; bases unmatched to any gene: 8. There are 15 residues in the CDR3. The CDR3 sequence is CASSLQTGVGEKLFF. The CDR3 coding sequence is TGTGCCAGCAGTTTACAAACAGGGGTCGGCGAAAAACTGTTTTTT.

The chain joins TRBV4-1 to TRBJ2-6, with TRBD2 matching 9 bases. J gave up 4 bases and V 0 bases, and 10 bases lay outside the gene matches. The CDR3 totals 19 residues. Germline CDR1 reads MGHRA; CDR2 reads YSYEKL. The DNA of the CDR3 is TGCGCCAGCAGCCAAGAGGGGGGAAGCGGGAGGCCAGGGGCCAACGTCCTGACTTTC. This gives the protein CASSQEGGSGRPGANVLTF.

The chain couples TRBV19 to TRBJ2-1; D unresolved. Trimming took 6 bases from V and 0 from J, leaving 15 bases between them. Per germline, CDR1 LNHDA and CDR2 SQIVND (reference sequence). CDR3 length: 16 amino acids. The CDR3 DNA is TGTGCCAGTAGCCCCATTGACCAGAGCTCCTACAATGAGCAGTTCTTC. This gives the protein CASSPIDQSSYNEQFF.

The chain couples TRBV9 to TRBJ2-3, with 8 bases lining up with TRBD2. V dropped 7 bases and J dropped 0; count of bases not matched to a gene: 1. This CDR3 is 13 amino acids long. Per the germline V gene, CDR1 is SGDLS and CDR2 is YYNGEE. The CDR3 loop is CASSSGSTDTQYF. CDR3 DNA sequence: TGTGCCAGCTCTAGCGGGAGCACAGATACGCAGTATTTT.

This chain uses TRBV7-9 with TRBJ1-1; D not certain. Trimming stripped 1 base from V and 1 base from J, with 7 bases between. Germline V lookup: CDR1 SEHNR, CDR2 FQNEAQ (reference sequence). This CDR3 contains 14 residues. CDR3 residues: CASSLGAGNTEAFF. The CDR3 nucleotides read TGTGCCAGCAGCTTAGGCGCGGGGAACACTGAAGCTTTCTTT.

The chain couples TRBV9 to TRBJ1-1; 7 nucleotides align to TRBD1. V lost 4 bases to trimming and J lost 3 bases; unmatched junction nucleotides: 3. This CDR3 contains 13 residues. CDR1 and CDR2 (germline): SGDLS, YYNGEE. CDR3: CASSLRGDTEAFF. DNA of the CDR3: TGTGCCAGCAGCCTCAGGGGGGACACTGAAGCTTTCTTT.

The CDR3 coding sequence is TGTGCAAGTCGCTTAGGGCGGAAACAAACGCAGTATTTT. Residues: CASRLGRKQTQYF. The rearrangement joins TRBV12-2 to TRBJ2-3; TRBD2 is the table's D call and was not checked against the DNA. TRBV12-2 is given as a pseudogene. CDR3 length equals 13 residues.

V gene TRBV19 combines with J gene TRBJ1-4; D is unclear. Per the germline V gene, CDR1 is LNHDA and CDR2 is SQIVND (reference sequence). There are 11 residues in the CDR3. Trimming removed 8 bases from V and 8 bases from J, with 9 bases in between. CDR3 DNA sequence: TGTGCCAGTGGGGTATTCGAAAAACTGTTTTTT. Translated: CASGVFEKLFF.

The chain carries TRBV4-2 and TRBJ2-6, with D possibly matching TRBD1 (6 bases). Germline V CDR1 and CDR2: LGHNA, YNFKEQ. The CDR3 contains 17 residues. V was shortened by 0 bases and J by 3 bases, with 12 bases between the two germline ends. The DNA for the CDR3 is TGTGCCAGCAGCCAAGATCTGGGGGCGGGTGGGGCCAACGTCCTGACTTTC. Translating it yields CASSQDLGAGGANVLTF.

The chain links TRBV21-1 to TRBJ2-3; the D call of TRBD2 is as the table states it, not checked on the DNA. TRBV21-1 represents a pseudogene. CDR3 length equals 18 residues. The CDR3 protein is CASSKCGPAGGRTDTQYF. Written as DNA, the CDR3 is TGTGCCAGCAGCAAATGCGGCCCGGCAGGAGGGCGCACAGATACGCAGTATTTT.

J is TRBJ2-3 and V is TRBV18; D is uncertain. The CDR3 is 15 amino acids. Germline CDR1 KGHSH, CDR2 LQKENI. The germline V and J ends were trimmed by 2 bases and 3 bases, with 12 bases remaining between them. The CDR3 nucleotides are TGTGCCAGCTCACCAAGAGGTATACCGACAGATACGCAGTATTTT. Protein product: CASSPRGIPTDTQYF.

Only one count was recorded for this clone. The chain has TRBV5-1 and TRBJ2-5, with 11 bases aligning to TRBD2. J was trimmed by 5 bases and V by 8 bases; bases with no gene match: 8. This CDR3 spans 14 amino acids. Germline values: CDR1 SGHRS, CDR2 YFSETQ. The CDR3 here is CASHSGRARETQYF. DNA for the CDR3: TGCGCCAGTCATAGCGGGAGGGCCCGGGAGACCCAGTACTTC.

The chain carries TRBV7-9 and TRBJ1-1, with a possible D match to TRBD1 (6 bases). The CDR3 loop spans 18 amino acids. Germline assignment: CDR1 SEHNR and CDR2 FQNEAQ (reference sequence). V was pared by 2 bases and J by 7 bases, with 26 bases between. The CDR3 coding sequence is TGTGCCAGCAGCTTATGGCCAAGCCGCTACCAGGGGAGGAATGAAGCTTTCTTT. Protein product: CASSLWPSRYQGRNEAFF. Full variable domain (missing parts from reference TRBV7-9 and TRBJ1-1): DTGVSQNPRHKITKRGQNVTFRCDPISEHNRLYWYRQTLGQGPEFLTYFQNEAQLEKSRLLSDRFSAERPKGSFSTLEIQRTEQGDSAMYLCASSLWPSRYQGRNEAFFGQGTRLTVV.